The 12 T cell receptor beta chains below come from one sample, sequenced in a study of control samples from healthy donors and cancer patients. Clones were sequenced by immunoSEQ multiplex PCR, and TCRdb holds only the in-frame ones, with some missing. The sample has 110,000 to 150,000 clones, about 85% seen once. Sequences were obtained from blood. These receptors all stem from a woman aged 25 to 39 in good health.

This clone was counted once. This chain uses TRBV29-1 with TRBJ1-2; D not resolved. V gave up 4 bases and J gave up 2 bases, with 8 bases separating them. The germline CDR1 and CDR2 sequences are SQVTM and ANQGSEA. The CDR3 totals 12 residues. CDR3 protein: CSVGDGNYGYTF. The CDR3 DNA reads TGCAGCGTTGGAGACGGGAACTATGGCTACACCTTC.

The gene calls are TRBV19 and TRBJ2-3; 10 nucleotides line up with TRBD2. J was trimmed by 6 bases and V by 4 bases; bases with no gene match: 7. The germline V gene has CDR1 LNHDA and CDR2 SQIVND (reference sequence). CDR3 length: 15 amino acids. The CDR3 loop reads CASSTLAGVTDTQYF. As DNA, the CDR3 is TGTGCCAGTAGTACTCTAGCGGGAGTCACGGATACGCAGTATTTT.

The genes are TRBV7-2 and TRBJ1-5; no reliable D call. This CDR3 is 16 amino acids long. Deletions cut 3 bases from V and 2 bases from J, with 14 bases between. Germline lookup yields CDR1 SGHTA and CDR2 FQGNSA. As DNA, the CDR3 is TGTGCCAGCAGCTTTGATGGCGCTCAGGGCAATCAGCCCCAGCATTTT. Translation gives CASSFDGAQGNQPQHF.

In nucleotides, the CDR3 is TGTGCCAGCAGGCCCCGCGCCCGCACTAGCCCCTACAATGAGCAGTTCTTC. This translates into CASRPRARTSPYNEQFF. V usage is TRBV27 and J usage is TRBJ2-1; D may be TRBD2 (6 bases). V dropped 6 bases and J dropped 2 bases, with 20 bases sitting between them. CDR3 length: 17 amino acids. Germline V CDR1 and CDR2: MNHEY, SMNVEV (reference sequence).

CDR3 DNA sequence: TGTGCCACCTGGACAGGAAGCTCCTACGAGCAGTACTTC. Protein sequence: CATWTGSSYEQYF. The chain recombines TRBV10-3 with TRBJ2-7; TRBD1 agrees at 7 bases. This CDR3 spans 13 amino acids. CDR1 and CDR2 (germline): ENHRY, SYGVKD. J was trimmed by 0 bases and V by 10 bases; bases with no gene match: 6.

V usage is TRBV27 and J usage is TRBJ2-1; 14 nucleotides align to TRBD2. V was pared by 9 bases and J by 7 bases, with 5 bases of the junction left unmatched. The CDR3 is 14 amino acids. The germline V gene has CDR1 MNHEY and CDR2 SMNVEV (reference sequence). CDR3 amino acids: CASTGTSGRNEQFF. In DNA, the CDR3 is TGTGCCAGTACCGGGACTAGCGGGAGAAATGAGCAGTTCTTC.

This clone has a single count. The genes are TRBV10-3 and TRBJ2-5; the match to TRBD2 covers 8 bases. In germline, CDR1 is ENHRY, CDR2 SYGVKD. V shed 10 bases, J shed 3 bases, and the junction held 10 bases outside the gene matches. The CDR3 totals 14 residues. This CDR3 is CATREGLDKETQYF. The DNA of the CDR3 is TGTGCCACGAGAGAGGGACTAGACAAAGAGACCCAGTACTTC.

This clone was counted a single time. The chain recombines TRBV7-2 with TRBJ1-6, with 7 bases that match TRBD1. The junction had 9 bases not matched to a gene; V was cut back by 8 bases and J by 2 bases. The length of the CDR3 is 16 residues. Germline V lookup: CDR1 SGHTA, CDR2 FQGNSA. The CDR3 region has the DNA TGTGCCAGCGGCCCACAGGGGAGCACCTATAATTCACCCCTCCACTTT. Residues: CASGPQGSTYNSPLHF.

This clone has a single count. The CDR3 nucleotides read TGTGCCAGCAGCCAGGAAGGACTAGCGGTGTACGAGCAGTACTTC. This sequence encodes CASSQEGLAVYEQYF. The gene calls are TRBV4-2 and TRBJ2-7; TRBD2 matches 10 bases. The length of the CDR3 is 15 residues. The germline gives CDR1 LGHNA, CDR2 YNFKEQ. Trimming at V came to 3 bases and at J to 4 bases, leaving 6 bases not matched to a gene.

The chain has TRBV29-1 and TRBJ2-7; 8 bases align to TRBD1. Germline CDR1 reads SQVTM; CDR2 reads ANQGSEA. The CDR3 covers 14 residues. J lost 6 bases, V lost 5 bases, and 12 bases had no gene match. CDR3 DNA sequence: TGCAGCGTTTATATTCCGGGACAGGTTATCGAGCAGTACTTC. This gives the protein CSVYIPGQVIEQYF.

The genes are TRBV5-4 and TRBJ1-1; 8 bases line up with TRBD1. The CDR3 is 18 residues long. J lost 0 bases, V lost 0 bases, and 10 bases had no gene match. The V gene's germline CDR1 is SGHNT and CDR2 YYREEE (reference sequence). The CDR3 spells CASSLAGGGGAMNTEAFF. In DNA, the CDR3 is TGTGCCAGCAGCTTGGCAGGGGGCGGTGGGGCAATGAACACTGAAGCTTTCTTT.

The V gene is TRBV18, the J gene TRBJ1-4, with D possibly being TRBD1 (5 bases). Germline assignment: CDR1 KGHSH and CDR2 LQKENI. The CDR3 has 15 residues. Trimming took 0 bases from V and 4 from J, leaving 9 bases between them. The CDR3 loop is CASSPPAGDNEKLFF. CDR3 coding DNA: TGTGCCAGCTCACCACCAGCGGGGGATAATGAAAAACTGTTTTTT.